This TCR beta chain was retrieved from a study of vaccination effects on CD4 cells after COVID-19 (dated by TCRdb to about 2022). For the study in its entirety: In the ViraFEST assay, PBMC were stimulated with viral peptide pools, and TCR sequencing was then used to find antigen-specific CD4+ T cell clonotypes based on their expansion. After vaccination, three convalescent patients were sampled at an early time point (day +14) and at a late time point (day +241, +227 and +161, respectively). Across the study, the median time from the second dose to post-vaccine sampling was 72 days (range 14 to 241). Each well held two million PBMC cultured in IMDM containing roughly 5% human AB serum, around 10 IU/ml IL-2 and gentamicin, along with approximately 10 ug/ml peptides. SARS-CoV-2 spike-specific CD4+ TCR repertoires from before and after mRNA vaccination were compared in COVID-19 convalescent patients and in infection-naive vaccine recipients. Altogether, about 10 COVID-19 convalescent patients and 4 SARS-CoV-2-naive healthy vaccine recipients made up the full study. Cultures from other donors in the study were sequenced with the Oncomine TCR Beta short-read assay on an Illumina iSeq 100.

After 10 days of culture, CD4+ T cells were isolated with the EasySep CD4+ T cell isolation kit. Convalescent patients had PCR-confirmed SARS-CoV-2 infection between March and December 2020, before Alpha, Beta and Delta variants emerged in the United States. Two doses of either the BNT162b2 or the mRNA-1273 mRNA SARS-CoV-2 vaccine were administered to participants. Half of the culture medium was replaced with fresh IL-2-containing medium on days 3 and 7. Unless otherwise noted, each peptide stimulation condition was cultured in triplicate wells. Using Ficoll-Paque Plus gradient centrifugation, PBMC were separated from whole blood and then either used fresh or cryopreserved at -140C. The QIAamp micro DNA kit was used to extract genomic DNA from the cultured CD4+ T cells. For this clone: Its antigen specificity is not known. Per-nucleotide qualities are absent, and no much larger clonotype sits a single base away.

The study at large found these results: Marked clonal contraction was observed in both infection-induced and vaccine-induced clones at late post-vaccination timepoints, consistent with waning T cell responses. Limitations of the study were the small number of convalescent patients and the absence of early post-infection timepoints. For convalescent patients, new clones induced by the vaccine made up most of the post-vaccine spike-reactive repertoire, and these new clones were largely distinct from the clones induced by infection.

The CDR3 has 13 amino acids, counting the end cysteine and phenylalanine. Kept here is only the CDR3 DNA, which spans 39 bases and is read in frame from base 1. The CDR1 and CDR2 encoded by the germline V gene are SNHLY and FYNNEI. Trimming at the junction amounts to 4 bases on V and 4 bases on J, and the germline ends lie 8 bases apart. The library was built by means of the immunoSEQ multiplex PCR assay. DNA from the cultured and isolated CD4+ T cells underwent TCR beta CDR3 sequencing. The study's own analysis went as follows. Non-productive TCR sequences were removed and reads were trimmed to the CDR3 region, keeping CDR3s of at least 7 amino acids. The MANAFEST web app was used to pick out antigen-specific clonotypes by comparing their expansion in peptide wells with that in reference cultures. To count as positive, a clone had to show expansion at FDR<0.05 compared with the reference and with all other wells, an odds ratio above 5, and a frequency above 0.1% in two replicate wells. Clonotypes significantly expanded in SARS-CoV-2 spike wells and in at least one common cold coronavirus spike condition were defined as cross-reactive. Using the stringdist R package, CDR3 similarity was measured by Levenshtein distance, and unrooted trees were constructed with ape in R 3.6.1. In TCRdb, the immuneACCESS table is reduced to in-frame sequences with V and J assigned. These tables do not hold every clone; where another copy was compared, an unresolved V gene accounts for under half, and the others remain unexplained. V and J calls and clone size are as listed in that table; D and trimming were resolved from the DNA. The sample table contains 30,000 to 35,000 clones; only one count was recorded for around 80% of them. The ten largest clones add up to 5% to 7.5% of the sample.

The V gene is TRBV2 and the J gene is TRBJ2-1; there is no confident call for the D gene. The source is a human donor who had a prior SARS-CoV-2 infection. Here the sequenced sample was CD4+ T cells from PBMCs cultured without peptide, taken after COVID-19 vaccination. DNA sequence: TGTGCCAGCAGTGGAGAGATTTACAATGAGCAGTTCTTC. Translated, this is CASSGEIYNEQFF.